One sample yielded the 29 T cell receptor beta chains listed below, sequenced in a study of PD-L1 blockade in urothelial cancer. The data were produced by immunoSEQ multiplex PCR, yet TCRdb's version contains in-frame clones alone and is incomplete. The sample includes 15,000 to 20,000 clones, about 80% of them seen just once. Time point of the sample: peripheral blood 6 weeks after treatment start. The specimen comprised PBMCs, sampled around atezolizumab (anti-PD-L1) treatment. All receptors come from a man aged 50-60 years with urothelial cancer.

The rearrangement uses TRBV5-8 and TRBJ2-6; TRBD1 matches 8 bases. The CDR3 runs to 18 residues. The ends lost 4 bases at V and 2 bases at J; junction bases unmatched: 11. Germline V gene data show CDR1 as SGHTS and CDR2 as YDEGEE. The CDR3 DNA follows: TGTGCCAGCAGCCCGCTGCACGACAGGGGCGCTGGGGCCAACGTCCTGACTTTC. Translation gives CASSPLHDRGAGANVLTF.

This chain joins TRBV4-1 and TRBJ1-6, with TRBD1 as a possible D gene (5 bases). Germline CDR1 MGHRA, CDR2 YSYEKL. This CDR3 is 17 amino acids long. Trimming stripped 4 bases from V and 9 bases from J, with 22 bases between. CDR3 sequence: CASSPRWTQPIGSPLHF. In DNA form, the CDR3 reads TGCGCCAGCAGCCCAAGATGGACACAGCCCATTGGTTCACCCCTCCACTTT.

The chain joins TRBV7-9 to TRBJ2-5; no firm D call. The CDR3 is 14 residues long. The V and J ends lost 1 base and 7 bases respectively, with 13 bases between them. Per germline, CDR1 SEHNR and CDR2 FQNEAQ (reference sequence). This CDR3 is CASSLDGSSGTQYF. CDR3 in DNA: TGTGCCAGCAGCTTAGACGGGTCCTCTGGGACCCAGTACTTC.

The genes are TRBV11-2 and TRBJ2-7, with TRBD2 matching over 12 bases. Germline V gene data show CDR1 as SGHAT and CDR2 as FQNNGV. This CDR3 spans 16 amino acids. V gave up 7 bases and J gave up 2 bases; unmatched junction bases: 9. CDR3 coding DNA: TGTGCCAGCAACGGGAGACTAGCGGGAGCCGCCTACGAGCAGTACTTC. The encoded protein is CASNGRLAGAAYEQYF.

This clone was detected once. V and J are TRBV7-8 and TRBJ1-3, with no clear D. The CDR3 extends over 15 amino acids. Germline values: CDR1 SGHVS, CDR2 FQNEAQ. V was cut by 5 bases and J by 8 bases, with 19 bases left in between. The CDR3 region is CASSESPRGKDTIYF. The CDR3 coding sequence is TGTGCCAGCAGCGAAAGTCCCAGAGGGAAGGACACCATATATTTT.

The CDR3: CASSSGGSNQPQHF. DNA for the CDR3: TGTGCCAGCAGTTCAGGAGGTAGCAATCAGCCCCAGCATTTT. The chain uses TRBV28 and TRBJ1-5; unclear D gene. V was clipped by 4 bases and J by 0 bases, with 7 bases between them. This CDR3 comprises 14 residues. Germline CDR1 MDHEN, CDR2 SYDVKM.

This clone was found a few times. CDR3 sequence: CASSVEGRGFGEAFF. The CDR3, as DNA: TGTGCCAGCAGCGTAGAAGGTAGGGGCTTTGGTGAAGCTTTCTTT. V gene TRBV9 combines with J gene TRBJ1-1; D might be TRBD1 (5 bases). Trimming pared 0 bases from V and 7 bases from J, leaving 16 bases between. This CDR3 comprises 15 residues. From germline, CDR1 is SGDLS and CDR2 YYNGEE. Full variable domain (outside the CDR3, taken from reference TRBV9 and TRBJ1-1): DSGVTQTPKHLITATGQRVTLRCSPRSGDLSVYWYQQSLDQGLQFLIQYYNGEERAKGNILERFSAQQFPDLHSELNLSSLELGDSALYFCASSVEGRGFGEAFFGQGTRLTVV.

The rearrangement joins TRBV6-1 to TRBJ1-3, with TRBD1 matching over 9 bases. Germline trimming cut 10 bases from V and 8 bases from J; bases unmatched to any gene: 9. This CDR3 region has 13 residues. Germline values: CDR1 MNHNS, CDR2 SASEGT. The CDR3 protein is CATQDRGRDTIYF. In DNA form, the CDR3 reads TGTGCCACCCAGGACAGGGGCAGGGACACCATATATTTT.

CDR3: CASSRSGTGELFF. In DNA, the CDR3 is TGTGCCAGCAGCCGTAGCGGCACCGGGGAGCTGTTTTTT. This chain uses TRBV7-2 with TRBJ2-2; TRBD2 is a possible D gene (6 bases). From germline, CDR1 is SGHTA and CDR2 FQGNSA. The length of the CDR3 is 13 residues. Trimming took 5 bases from V and 4 from J, leaving 8 bases between them.

The chain recombines TRBV5-1 with TRBJ1-2, with no clear D. V gave up 4 bases and J gave up 0 bases, with 10 bases separating them. The CDR3 has 14 residues. Per the germline V gene, CDR1 is SGHRS and CDR2 is YFSETQ. The CDR3 nucleotides are TGCGCCAGCAGCGGCGGTGGCTCTAACTATGGCTACACCTTC. As protein: CASSGGGSNYGYTF.

This chain links TRBV5-1 with TRBJ2-3, with D perhaps matching TRBD1 (6 bases). Between the trimmed V and J ends, which lost 5 bases and 0 bases, there was a span of 10 bases. There are 14 residues in the CDR3. Germline CDR1 SGHRS, CDR2 YFSETQ. The CDR3, as DNA: TGCGCCAGCAGGGTACAGGGTAGCACAGATACGCAGTATTTT. It encodes CASRVQGSTDTQYF. The full variable domain, its missing parts supplied by reference TRBV5-1 and TRBJ2-3, is KAGVTQTPRYLIKTRGQQVTLSCSPISGHRSVSWYQQTPGQGLQFLFEYFSETQRNKGNFPGRFSGRQFSNSRSEMNVSTLELGDSALYLCASRVQGSTDTQYFGPGTRLTVL.

V usage is TRBV5-6 and J usage is TRBJ1-2; TRBD1 matches at 8 bases. The CDR3 contains 16 residues. Germline V gene sequence: CDR1 SGHDT, CDR2 YYEEEE. J was trimmed by 8 bases and V by 1 base; bases with no gene match: 13. The CDR3 here is CASSLNRGLVVGGYTF. Here the CDR3 DNA reads TGTGCCAGCAGCTTGAACAGGGGGTTAGTCGTGGGCGGCTACACCTTC.

The CDR3 DNA sequence: TGTGCCAGCAGTGAATGGCCCCGCAGGCTGAGCAATCAGCCCCAGCATTTT. Translation gives CASSEWPRRLSNQPQHF. The chain joins TRBV6-1 to TRBJ1-5; D gene ambiguous. The CDR3 loop spans 17 amino acids. V dropped 2 bases and J dropped 1 base, with 15 bases sitting between them. CDR1 and CDR2 from the germline V gene are MNHNS and SASEGT.

The chain employs TRBV7-2 and TRBJ1-1; 7 nucleotides agree with TRBD1. Germline-derived CDR1 and CDR2 are SGHTA and FQGNSA. This CDR3 is 14 amino acids long. V lost 4 bases, J lost 1 base, and 3 bases stayed unmatched. The CDR3 region is CASSSQGGNTEAFF. CDR3 DNA sequence: TGTGCCAGCAGCTCGCAGGGGGGGAACACTGAAGCTTTCTTT.

The chain employs TRBV7-2 and TRBJ1-5; the D gene is possibly TRBD1 (6 bases). Germline-derived CDR1 and CDR2 are SGHTA and FQGNSA. The CDR3 consists of 15 residues. The V end lost 5 bases, the J end lost 3 bases, and 14 bases lay between the germline ends. Here the CDR3 reads CASSPTGTNNQPQHF. The CDR3 DNA follows: TGTGCCAGCAGCCCGACCGGGACAAACAATCAGCCCCAGCATTTT. Complete variable domain (other parts from reference TRBV7-2 and TRBJ1-5): GAGVSQSPSNKVTEKGKDVELRCDPISGHTALYWYRQSLGQGLEFLIYFQGNSAPDKSGLPSDRFSAERTGGSVSTLTIQRTQQEDSAVYLCASSPTGTNNQPQHFGDGTRLSIL.

The chain has TRBV28 and TRBJ2-7; D possibly corresponds to TRBD1 (6 bases). The CDR3 runs to 13 residues. V was cut by 7 bases and J by 2 bases, with 12 bases left in between. Germline V gives CDR1 MDHEN, CDR2 SYDVKM. The CDR3 sequence is CASTGTRTYEQYV. CDR3 DNA sequence: TGTGCCAGCACTGGGACACGAACCTACGAGCAGTACGTC.

The chain recombines TRBV18 with TRBJ2-1; 8 nucleotides line up with TRBD1. Germline CDR1 KGHSH, CDR2 LQKENI. The CDR3 is 15 amino acids. J lost 12 bases, V lost 2 bases, and 12 bases had no gene match. Here the CDR3 reads CASSPGAQGAGRQFF. The DNA for the CDR3 is TGTGCCAGCTCACCAGGCGCGCAGGGGGCTGGTCGGCAGTTCTTC.

The V gene is TRBV6-5, the J gene TRBJ2-3; TRBD2 matches at 10 bases. J gave up 4 bases and V 5 bases, and 6 bases lay outside the gene matches. The CDR3 runs 15 residues. CDR1 is MNHEY, CDR2 SVGAGI, per germline. CDR3 coding DNA: TGTGCCAGCAGTAGAGCGGGGGGGAGGTCAGATACGCAGTATTTT. It is translated as CASSRAGGRSDTQYF.

The chain has TRBV19 and TRBJ2-1, with 12 bases lining up with TRBD2. This CDR3 comprises 15 residues. Trimming took 2 bases from V and 7 from J; bases not matched to a gene: 3. The germline V gene has CDR1 LNHDA and CDR2 SQIVND (reference sequence). This CDR3 is CASSIRTSGVNEQFF. The CDR3, as DNA: TGTGCCAGTAGTATAAGGACTAGCGGGGTGAATGAGCAGTTCTTC. Full variable domain (missing parts from reference TRBV19 and TRBJ2-1): DGGITQSPKYLFRKEGQNVTLSCEQNLNHDAMYWYRQDPGQGLRLIYYSQIVNDFQKGDIAEGYSVSREKKESFPLTVTSAQKNPTAFYLCASSIRTSGVNEQFFGPGTRLTVL.

This chain links TRBV7-9 with TRBJ2-2, with D possibly matching TRBD1 (5 bases). This CDR3 comprises 16 residues. Germline V gene lookup returns CDR1 SEHNR and CDR2 FQNEAQ (reference sequence). The V and J ends lost 1 base and 3 bases respectively, with 12 bases between them. CDR3 DNA sequence: TGTGCCAGCAGCTTAGACAGGCAAAGGCACACCGGGGAGCTGTTTTTT. Translation: CASSLDRQRHTGELFF. Looking up the rest from reference TRBV7-9 and TRBJ2-2 gives the full variable domain: DTGVSQNPRHKITKRGQNVTFRCDPISEHNRLYWYRQTLGQGPEFLTYFQNEAQLEKSRLLSDRFSAERPKGSFSTLEIQRTEQGDSAMYLCASSLDRQRHTGELFFGEGSRLTVL.

The genes are TRBV15 and TRBJ1-6; the D gene is possibly TRBD1 (6 bases). Trimming took 1 base from V and 6 from J, leaving 10 bases between them. Germline V gene data show CDR1 as LNHNV and CDR2 as YYDKDF (reference sequence). The CDR3 loop spans 15 amino acids. The CDR3 is CATSRAPDSNSPLHF. CDR3 DNA: TGTGCCACCAGCAGAGCCCCGGACAGTAATTCACCCCTCCACTTT.

The chain combines TRBV5-4 with TRBJ2-2, with 11 positions matching TRBD1. The V and J ends lost 4 bases and 3 bases, in that order; junction bases with no gene match: 8. CDR3 length: 17 amino acids. Germline values: CDR1 SGHNT, CDR2 YYREEE (reference sequence). In DNA form, the CDR3 reads TGTGCCAGCAGCCCGCTTAGGGGACAGGGGGACACCGGGGAGCTGTTTTTT. It codes for CASSPLRGQGDTGELFF.

The chain is built from TRBV18 and TRBJ1-5; 8 bases map to TRBD1. CDR1 is KGHSH and CDR2 is LQKENI in the germline V gene. Germline trimming cut 5 bases from V and 4 bases from J; bases unmatched to any gene: 7. The CDR3 loop spans 15 amino acids. DNA for the CDR3: TGTGCCAGCTCAACTGAGACAGGGGTAAATCAGCCCCAGCATTTT. Residues: CASSTETGVNQPQHF.

The J gene is TRBJ2-5, the V gene TRBV9; 7 nucleotides match TRBD2. The CDR3 runs 15 residues. The J segment lost 1 base and the V segment lost 4 bases, leaving 7 bases of the junction unmatched. From germline, CDR1 is SGDLS and CDR2 YYNGEE. CDR3 DNA: TGTGCCAGCAGCAGCGGGACTCCTATCCAAGAGACCCAGTACTTC. It specifies CASSSGTPIQETQYF.

V usage is TRBV10-1 and J usage is TRBJ2-1; possible D gene TRBD1, 6 bases. V lost 3 bases, J lost 16 bases, and 19 bases lay in between. CDR1 WNHNN and CDR2 SYGVQD come from the germline V gene (reference sequence). This CDR3 is built from 13 residues. CDR3 region: CASSDEGRGTHFF. As DNA, the CDR3 is TGCGCCAGCAGTGACGAGGGTAGGGGGACGCACTTCTTC.

This chain's CDR3 is CASSLSAGSSYGYTF. In nucleotides, the CDR3 is TGTGCCAGCAGTTTATCGGCGGGAAGTAGCTATGGCTACACCTTC. The chain is built from TRBV27 and TRBJ1-2, with D hard to call. V dropped 0 bases and J dropped 4 bases, with 12 bases sitting between them. Germline V gene sequence: CDR1 MNHEY, CDR2 SMNVEV (reference sequence). The CDR3 covers 15 residues.

The chain couples TRBV27 to TRBJ1-1; D not resolved. Trimming stripped 5 bases from V and 6 bases from J, with 16 bases between. The CDR3 sequence is 14 residues long. Germline loops: CDR1 MNHEY, CDR2 SMNVEV (reference sequence). The CDR3: CASSTLRQAPEAFF. The CDR3 nucleotides read TGTGCCAGCAGTACCCTACGACAAGCTCCTGAAGCTTTCTTT.

The chain combines TRBV18 with TRBJ2-7; 10 bases are shared with TRBD1. V was clipped by 5 bases and J by 0 bases; unmatched bases: 7. This CDR3 has 16 amino acids. The germline CDR1 and CDR2 sequences are KGHSH and LQKENI. In nucleotides, the CDR3 is TGTGCCAGCTCAATTCAGACAGGGGGCTACTCCTACGAGCAGTACTTC. Translated: CASSIQTGGYSYEQYF. The complete variable domain, with remaining parts taken from reference TRBV18 and TRBJ2-7, reads NAGVMQNPRHLVRRRGQEARLRCSPMKGHSHVYWYRQLPEEGLKFMVYLQKENIIDESGMPKERFSAEFPKEGPSILRIQQVVRGDSAAYFCASSIQTGGYSYEQYFGPGTRLTVT.

This sequence joins TRBV27 and TRBJ2-1, with 10 bases identical to TRBD1. The germline CDR1 and CDR2 sequences are MNHEY and SMNVEV (reference sequence). The V segment lost 6 bases and the J segment 10 bases; nucleotides outside the gene matches: 6. CDR3 length: 13 residues. This CDR3 is CASSRQGALEQFF. CDR3 nucleotides: TGTGCCAGCAGCCGACAGGGGGCTTTGGAGCAGTTCTTC.